The 17 T cell receptor beta chains below come from one sample, sequenced in a study of cytomegalovirus exposure and HLA in healthy donors. PCR amplification relied on 60 Vbeta primers (plus 13 Jbeta primers). Sequencing was performed with immunoSEQ multiplex PCR; in TCRdb, only in-frame clones are kept and a portion is missing. The sample carries 90,000 to 150,000 clones, 63% recorded once. The material sequenced was PBMCs. The receptor set was obtained from a man aged 40-55 years in good health and CMV-seropositive.

The table lists this clone with a count of one. The chain uses TRBV7-6 and TRBJ2-5, with D perhaps matching TRBD1 (7 bases). CDR1 is SGHVS and CDR2 is FNYEAQ in the germline V gene. The CDR3 has 15 amino acids. V was pared by 1 base and J by 3 bases, with 12 bases between. The CDR3 nucleotides are TGTGCCAGCAGCTTAGGGAGGGGGCTAGAAGAGACCCAGTACTTC. It translates to CASSLGRGLEETQYF. The full variable domain, rest sourced from reference TRBV7-6 and TRBJ2-5, is GAGVSQSPRYKVTKRGQDVALRCDPISGHVSLYWYRQALGQGPEFLTYFNYEAQQDKSGLPNDRFSAERPEGSISTLTIQRTEQRDSAMYRCASSLGRGLEETQYFGPGTRLLVL.

A few counts support this clone. This chain links TRBV5-1 with TRBJ2-5; the D gene is possibly TRBD2 (5 bases). The CDR3 consists of 14 residues. The ends were cut back, 0 bases at V and 3 bases at J, with 9 bases in the middle. Germline V gives CDR1 SGHRS, CDR2 YFSETQ. As DNA, the CDR3 is TGCGCCAGCAGCTTGGGAGGGCAGAAAGAGACCCAGTACTTC. It codes for CASSLGGQKETQYF. The whole variable domain, filled in from reference TRBV5-1 and TRBJ2-5, reads KAGVTQTPRYLIKTRGQQVTLSCSPISGHRSVSWYQQTPGQGLQFLFEYFSETQRNKGNFPGRFSGRQFSNSRSEMNVSTLELGDSALYLCASSLGGQKETQYFGPGTRLLVL.

This sequence joins TRBV27 and TRBJ2-1, with D maybe TRBD2 (6 bases). Trimming shortened V by 3 bases and J by 2 bases, and 11 bases separated the two germline ends. This CDR3 spans 15 amino acids. CDR1 and CDR2 from the germline V gene are MNHEY and SMNVEV (reference sequence). The chain's CDR3 is CASSFEGGAYNEQFF. In nucleotides, the CDR3 is TGTGCCAGCAGTTTTGAGGGCGGGGCCTACAATGAGCAGTTCTTC.

The chain joins TRBV5-8 to TRBJ2-1; D is possibly TRBD2 (6 bases). The germline V gene has CDR1 SGHTS and CDR2 YDEGEE. The CDR3 has 17 amino acids. Trimming shortened V by 0 bases and J by 0 bases, and 13 bases separated the two germline ends. In DNA form, the CDR3 reads TGTGCCAGCAGCTTGGCCGAACTAGCTCCCTCCTACAATGAGCAGTTCTTC. The encoded protein is CASSLAELAPSYNEQFF.

The sample holds a few counts of this clone. This rearrangement joins TRBV7-8 to TRBJ2-7; a weak D match, TRBD2 (5 bases). The germline V gene has CDR1 SGHVS and CDR2 FQNEAQ. V was cut by 1 base and J by 5 bases, with 9 bases left in between. The CDR3 length is 13 residues. The CDR3 is CASSLGGDNEQYF. The CDR3, as DNA: TGTGCCAGCAGCTTAGGGGGAGACAACGAGCAGTACTTC. The full variable domain, completed using reference TRBV7-8 and TRBJ2-7, is GAGVSQSPRYKVAKRGQDVALRCDPISGHVSLFWYQQALGQGPEFLTYFQNEAQLDKSGLPSDRFFAERPEGSVSTLKIQRTQQEDSAVYLCASSLGGDNEQYFGPGTRLTVT.

The chain has TRBV7-6 and TRBJ2-1; 8 nucleotides agree with TRBD2. The CDR3 totals 16 residues. The germline CDR1 and CDR2 sequences are SGHVS and FNYEAQ. Unmatched junction bases numbered 12, after V lost 4 bases and J lost 7 bases. The CDR3 nucleotides read TGTGCCAGCAGCTCCCCCGGGACTAGGTTAACTAATGAGCAGTTCTTC. It is translated as CASSSPGTRLTNEQFF.

There are a few counts of this clone. The chain couples TRBV14 to TRBJ2-5, with 10 bases matching TRBD2. The germline CDR1 and CDR2 sequences are SGHDN and FVKESK. This CDR3 spans 15 amino acids. Trimming at V came to 1 base and at J to 4 bases, leaving 3 bases not matched to a gene. CDR3 residues: CASSQGLAGTETQYF. CDR3 DNA sequence: TGTGCCAGCAGCCAAGGACTAGCGGGCACAGAGACCCAGTACTTC. The full variable domain, rest sourced from reference TRBV14 and TRBJ2-5, is EAGVTQFPSHSVIEKGQTVTLRCDPISGHDNLYWYRRVMGKEIKFLLHFVKESKQDESGMPNNRFLAERTGGTYSTLKVQPAELEDSGVYFCASSQGLAGTETQYFGPGTRLLVL.

The chain couples TRBV5-1 to TRBJ2-2, with a tentative D call TRBD1 (5 bases). Trimming took 4 bases from V and 1 from J, leaving 8 bases between them. This CDR3 spans 14 amino acids. Germline lookup yields CDR1 SGHRS and CDR2 YFSETQ. This chain's CDR3 is CASSVQGNTGELFF. CDR3 in DNA: TGCGCCAGCAGCGTGCAGGGGAACACCGGGGAGCTGTTTTTT.

The rearrangement links TRBV27 to TRBJ2-1, with D possibly matching TRBD1 (6 bases). CDR3 length equals 18 residues. Germline lookup yields CDR1 MNHEY and CDR2 SMNVEV (reference sequence). The ends were cut back, 0 bases at V and 0 bases at J, with 15 bases in the middle. CDR3 in amino acids: CASSLSPPGVSSYNEQFF. CDR3 sequence (DNA): TGTGCCAGCAGTTTATCCCCCCCAGGGGTCAGCTCCTACAATGAGCAGTTCTTC.

The chain employs TRBV5-6 and TRBJ1-3; no clear D. The germline V and J ends were trimmed by 0 bases and 9 bases, with 13 bases remaining between them. In germline, CDR1 is SGHDT, CDR2 YYEEEE. CDR3 length equals 14 residues. CDR3 in amino acids: CASSLEVESSTIYF. DNA for the CDR3: TGTGCCAGCAGCTTGGAAGTAGAGTCTTCCACCATATATTTT.

This clone was found a few times. The chain employs TRBV6-1 and TRBJ1-1, with D uncertain. This CDR3 has 13 amino acids. Germline-derived CDR1 and CDR2 are MNHNS and SASEGT. V was clipped by 11 bases and J by 4 bases, with 17 bases between them. The CDR3 DNA sequence: TGTGCCCTTTTTACCCCGGTTGTCACTGAAGCTTTCTTT. It yields the protein CALFTPVVTEAFF.

The chain has TRBV6-5 and TRBJ2-3; D possibly corresponds to TRBD1 (5 bases). The CDR3 is made up of 15 amino acids. Germline CDR1 reads MNHEY; CDR2 reads SVGAGI. V lost 2 bases, J lost 0 bases, and 9 bases lay in between. The CDR3 sequence is CASSYRGTSTDTQYF. DNA of the CDR3: TGTGCCAGCAGTTACAGGGGTACTAGCACAGATACGCAGTATTTT.

The V gene is TRBV14, the J gene TRBJ1-3; no firm D call. The germline V gene encodes CDR1 SGHDN and CDR2 FVKESK. The V gene lost 3 bases and the J gene lost 1 base, with 7 bases spanning the gap. The CDR3 covers 14 residues. The CDR3 DNA is TGTGCCAGCAGCCAGTCCAGTTCTGGAAACACCATATATTTT. The encoded protein is CASSQSSSGNTIYF.

This sequence joins TRBV7-8 and TRBJ2-7; D may be TRBD2 (5 bases). With 0 bases removed from V and 6 bases from J, the gap between germline ends came to 15 bases. Germline values: CDR1 SGHVS, CDR2 FQNEAQ. This CDR3 has 15 residues. The CDR3 here is CASSLAPRGPCEQYF. The CDR3, as DNA: TGTGCCAGCAGCTTAGCGCCCCGGGGTCCCTGCGAGCAGTACTTC.

Only a few counts were recorded for this clone. This rearrangement joins TRBV5-1 to TRBJ1-2, with TRBD1 identical over 10 bases. CDR1 and CDR2 (germline): SGHRS, YFSETQ. Trimming cost V 0 bases and J 4 bases; bases outside gene matches: 3. This CDR3 spans 15 amino acids. CDR3 DNA sequence: TGCGCCAGCAGCTTGGGACAGGGGGCCGGCTATGGCTACACCTTC. Its protein product is CASSLGQGAGYGYTF.

The chain combines TRBV30 with TRBJ2-1, with 7 bases aligning to TRBD2. Trimming took 1 base from V and 7 from J; bases not matched to a gene: 4. This CDR3 region has 13 residues. Germline values: CDR1 GTSNPN, CDR2 SVGIG (reference sequence). For the CDR3, the DNA is TGTGCCTGGAGTGGGGACTATGTGAATGAGCAGTTCTTC. It translates to CAWSGDYVNEQFF.

V is TRBV7-3 and J is TRBJ2-5; 8 bases are a match to TRBD2. With V trimmed by 2 bases and J by 1 base, 6 bases remained unmatched. The germline gives CDR1 SGHTA, CDR2 FQGTGA. The length of the CDR3 is 16 residues. As DNA, the CDR3 is TGTGCCAGCAGCTTAGCCGGGGCGGGGGGCCAAGAGACCCAGTACTTC. It yields the protein CASSLAGAGGQETQYF.